The T cell receptor beta chain described here comes from a study of regulatory and conventional T cells in RAG deficiency. Method: immunoSEQ multiplex PCR; TCRdb's copy keeps in-frame clones and lacks some. The sample yields 30,000 to 40,000 clones, approximately 90% seen once. CDR1 is SGDLS, CDR2 YYNGEE, per germline. The ends lost 4 bases at V and 8 bases at J; junction bases unmatched: 10. The CDR3 sequence is 17 residues long. These records were also assigned to another study, of regulatory T cells. As that study records: The primer mix had 52 TRBV and 13 TRBJ primers.

The sequenced sample consisted of CD8+ T cells sorted from blood. This clonotype was obtained from a human donor in good health. The V gene is TRBV9, the J gene TRBJ2-1, with TRBD2 matching 15 bases. The CDR3 is CASSHPRTSGGVDEQFF. As DNA, the CDR3 is TGTGCCAGCAGCCACCCGCGGACTAGCGGGGGGGTAGATGAGCAGTTCTTC.